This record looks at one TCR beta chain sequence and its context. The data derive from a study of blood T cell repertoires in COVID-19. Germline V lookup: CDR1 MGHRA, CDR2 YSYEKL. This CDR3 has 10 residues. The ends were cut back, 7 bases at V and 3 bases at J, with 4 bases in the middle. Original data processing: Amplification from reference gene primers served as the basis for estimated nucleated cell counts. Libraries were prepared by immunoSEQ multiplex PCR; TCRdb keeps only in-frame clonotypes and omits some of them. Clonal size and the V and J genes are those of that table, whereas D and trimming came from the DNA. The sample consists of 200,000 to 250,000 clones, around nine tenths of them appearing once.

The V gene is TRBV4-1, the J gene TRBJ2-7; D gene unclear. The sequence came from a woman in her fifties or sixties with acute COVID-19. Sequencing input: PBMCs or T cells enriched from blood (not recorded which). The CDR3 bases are TGCGCCAGCATCATCTACGAGCAGTACTTC. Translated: CASIIYEQYF.